The text below deals with one TCR beta chain. The target of this receptor is not known. No quality values exist for individual bases; no much larger clone is one base distant. These data are taken from a study of shared clonotypes between healthy human individuals (dated by TCRdb to 2020 to 2021). About the investigation overall: The cohort included three men and a couple of women between 18 and 49 years of age. For each donor, three plates each were used for CD4 naive and CD4 memory, two plates were used for CD8 naive, and one plate was used for CD8 memory. To estimate repertoire size and how much clonotype sharing occurs between individuals, the study deeply sequenced the blood TCR repertoires of five healthy adults. To increase sequencing depth and limit assay-specific biases, different laboratories used diverse techniques to prepare libraries and sequence TCR repertoires. Between about 0.9 and 9 billion PBMCs per donor were obtained by leukapheresis.

Using the deep immunoSEQ assay, multiplex PCR amplified TCR CDR3 regions from genomic DNA. Genomic DNA extracted from each cell subset was distributed evenly over all wells of several immunoSEQ 96-well plates, and each plate served as one replicate. Each replicate PCR for sorted subsets received approximately 200 ng genomic DNA, equal to about 30,000 T cell genomes. Purified libraries were measured with a Qubit 3.0 fluorometer, size-checked on a Bioanalyzer 2100, and measured again with the KAPA Library Quantification kit. A separate single-read 150-cycle Illumina NextSeq 550 flow cell was used to sequence each immunoSEQ 96-well plate. Per the authors' processing: Because the immunoSEQ output included only junctional sequences and no quality scores, the filtering could not be the same as the filtering used for full-length reads. To assign V/J genes and CDR3, sequences were annotated against IMGT germline references using PyIR, a Python wrapper for IgBLAST v1.9. Reads were removed for weak V/J assignments (E-value above 1e-6), missing CDR3, stop codons, out-of-frame junctions, or ambiguous translated residues. V3J clonotypes were defined as sequences sharing an identical inferred V gene, J gene, and CDR3 amino acid sequence. To compute the percentage overlap between repertoires, the number of shared unique clonotypes was divided by the size of the smaller repertoire. Three approaches were used to assess repertoire richness: RTK rarefaction, the Chao1 estimator, and Recon v2.1 estimates of unobserved clonotypes. OLGA was used to compute generation probabilities for all TCRbeta clonotypes that the gDNA method yielded from a few donors. What TCRdb holds here is the immuneACCESS table cut down to in-frame rearrangements. Part of the clones is not present; checked against another copy, under half of the missing clones reflect an unresolved V gene, and the others are unexplained. V, J and clone size are those of that table, while D and trimming were read from the DNA. This sample lists over 850,000 clones; about four fifths were detected once. The ten largest clones represent about 0.52% of the sample.

Healthy HIV-negative adults with no recently reported acute infections or vaccinations were included as donors. Every donor was a Caucasian adult living in Nashville, Tennessee, USA. Magnetic negative selection was used to enrich CD4+ T cells, after which naive cells were positively selected on CD45RA and the negative fraction became the memory subset. After blood collection by leukapheresis, PBMCs were isolated using Ficoll-Histopaque density gradient centrifugation and then cryopreserved in the vapor phase of liquid nitrogen. Analytical flow cytometry was used to check the purity and quantity of every magnetically sorted T cell population. Genomic DNA was isolated from every sorted fraction and measured by UV absorbance on a Nanodrop 2000c. Overall study outcomes, separate from this receptor: Rarefaction of sorted-subset datasets indicated incomplete sequencing despite the large sequencing depth. Roughly 5% of naive CD4, 3.5% of naive CD8, about 2.5% of memory CD4, and about 0.4% of memory CD8 clonotypes were shared across a few donors. Only blood was sampled, and tissue TCR repertoires likely differ from those in blood. The small number of donors limited the genetic and exposure-history diversity represented. Naive subsets generally had larger estimated clonotype richness than memory subsets. Pairwise subsampling indicated that sequencing depth was expected to affect the degree of clonotype sharing among donors. Compared with non-shared clonotypes, clonotypes shared by all four sorted-subset donors had higher generation probabilities.

The clonotype originates from a man aged 18 to 35 in good health. Some clones in this sample may be carry-over from other donors' samples. Sequencing used memory CD4+ T cells from PBMCs. Read against the paper, the sample's cell subset or site label means: CD45RA-negative fraction.

DNA sequence: TGTGCCAGCAGTGAAAGGAAAACAGGGACTAGCACAGATACGCAGTATTTT. This codes for CASSERKTGTSTDTQYF. The chain was built from TRBV6-1 and TRBJ2-3; the D element could tentatively be TRBD1 or TRBD2, as 6 bases agree for each. Reading the germline V gene gives CDR1 MNHNS and CDR2 SASEGT. V lost 2 bases and J lost 0 bases; the stretch between them is 15 bases long. Inclusive of the bounding cysteine and phenylalanine, the CDR3 is 17 residues long. Solely the CDR3 DNA is kept, with 51 bases framed from the first base.